This T cell receptor (beta chain) was sequenced in a study of metastatic and nonmetastatic thyroid tumors. Study in general: Across blood and tumor or nodule tissue, repertoires from malignant and benign thyroid patients were compared with one another. Study-level points and caveats: Malignant thyroid tumors reportedly exceeded benign nodules significantly in TCR beta diversity, with the difference appearing in blood and tumor.

The V gene lost 4 bases and the J gene lost 6 bases, with 16 bases spanning the gap. The CDR3 runs to 15 residues. How the authors handled the data: A papillary thyroid cancer distant-metastasis classifier was built from CDR3 differences across clinicopathological groups. With MiXCR, TCRdb called clones anew from the PCR reads. The V and J calls here are based on TCRdb, not the publication. The profile shows some 33,000 clones, roughly 15% of them singletons. This clone occurred a few times. Its antigen is not known. This is likely a read error, given that the CDR3 carries no conserved phenylalanine or tryptophan at its end. Each patient came to thyroid surgery without any prior treatment (of any kind).

The V call is TRBV12-3 or TRBV12-4, the J call TRBJ2-1; D ambiguous. The source of this sequence is a male donor with papillary thyroid cancer or a benign thyroid nodule (not recorded which). Some clones in this sample may be carry-over from other donors' samples. The source material was blood. The CDR3 nucleotides are TGTGCCAGCAGTTCGACCGGGTCTAGTTTCAATGAGCAGTTCCTC. Protein: CASSSTGSSFNEQFL.